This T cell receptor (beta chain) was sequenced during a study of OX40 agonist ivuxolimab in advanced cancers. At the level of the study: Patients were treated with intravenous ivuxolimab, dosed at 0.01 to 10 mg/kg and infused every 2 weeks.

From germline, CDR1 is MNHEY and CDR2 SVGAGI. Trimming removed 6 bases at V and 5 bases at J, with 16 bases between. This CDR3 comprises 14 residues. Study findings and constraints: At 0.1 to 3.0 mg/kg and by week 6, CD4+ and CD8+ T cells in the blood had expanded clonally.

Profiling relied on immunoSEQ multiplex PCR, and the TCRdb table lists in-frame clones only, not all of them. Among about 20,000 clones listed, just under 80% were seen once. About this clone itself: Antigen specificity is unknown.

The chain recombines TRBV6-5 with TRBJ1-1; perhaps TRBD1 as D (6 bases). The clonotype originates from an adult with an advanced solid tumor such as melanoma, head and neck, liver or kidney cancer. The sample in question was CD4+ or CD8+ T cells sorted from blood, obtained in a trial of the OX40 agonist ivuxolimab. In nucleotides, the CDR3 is TGTGCCAGCAGGGCGTATAGGGGGGGTACTGAAGCTTTCTTT. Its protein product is CASRAYRGGTEAFF.